This T cell receptor (beta chain) was documented in a study of T cells in Graves' hyperthyroidism and ophthalmopathy. The CDR3 totals 13 residues. V lost 5 bases to trimming and J lost 5 bases; unmatched junction nucleotides: 3. CDR1 is MDHEN and CDR2 is SYDVKM in the germline V gene. This clonotype has more than one count but fewer than ten. RNA transcripts provided the source from which TCR beta CDR3 regions were amplified. Researchers ran a first-round RT-PCR on the TCR CDR3 using the HTBI primer set. Each CDR3 protein is one row after TCRdb ran MiXCR on the multiplex PCR reads. Here the sample spans about 300,000 distinct CDR3 sequences, roughly a fifth being singletons.

Sequenced material: blood. The V gene is TRBV28, the J gene TRBJ2-7, with TRBD2 matching over 10 bases. The origin of this receptor is a man in his forties or fifties with Graves' ophthalmopathy. The CDR3 spells CASSRLAGDEQYF. In nucleotides, the CDR3 is TGTGCCAGCAGTCGCCTAGCGGGAGACGAGCAGTACTTC.